This T cell receptor beta chain was recorded in a study of naive and memory T cell subsets (dated by TCRdb to between 2016 and 2019). About the full investigation: Sorted naive and memory T cell subsets from peripheral blood were analyzed in the study using a UMI-based, open-source pipeline for TCR alpha and beta sequencing. The functional CMV T cell responses agreed completely with IgG serology results. RNA was DNase-treated and reverse transcribed with TCR constant-region primers, mostly using SuperScript III. Broader findings and caveats from the paper: After error correction, over 95% of naive TCR sequences appeared only once, giving much steeper abundance distributions than memory subsets. Each clonotype was defined as a single alpha or beta chain sequence rather than as a paired alpha/beta receptor. The abundance of TCRs followed a power law with an exponent that differed between naive and memory subsets yet stayed consistent across the three individuals. In both CD4 and CD8 cells, going from naive through CM, EM and EMRA, the Gini index went up while Shannon and inverse Simpson diversity went down. The repertoire findings for the naive and memory subsets could not be validated, as no ground truth was available. RNA-based TCR counts may be influenced by expression changes linked to T cell activation and differentiation.

From the second PCR step on, the TCR alpha and beta chain libraries were amplified in separate reactions. The CMV status of each donor was determined by measuring IFNgamma production from CD4+ T cells after fresh PBMCs had been stimulated overnight with CMV viral lysate. CD4 T cells were positively selected using Miltenyi beads, after which CD8 T cells were positively selected from the CD4-negative fraction. Cells stained for CD3, CD4, CD8, CD45RA, CD27 and a live/dead dye were sorted on a BD Aria II into four subsets by CD45RA and CD27. Blood came from three healthy volunteers, each fractionated into CD4 and CD8 T cells and then into four differentiation subsets. About 0.11 L of peripheral blood was drawn per donor, and PBMC were isolated by Ficoll-Paque PLUS density-gradient centrifugation. After sorting, cells were lysed in RLT buffer, RNA was extracted using a Qiagen RNeasy kit, and the extracted RNA was stored at -80 degrees C.

The CDR1 and CDR2 encoded by the germline V gene are SGHAT and FQNNGV. The trim is 5 bases for V and 7 bases for J, with a gap of 17 bases between the germline ends. Spanning cysteine to phenylalanine, the CDR3 consists of 15 amino acids. The CDR3 DNA has 45 bases and is translated from base 1. Library preparation was by UMI-ligation and nested PCR. The beta constant-region primer was an equimolar mix of two oligonucleotides covering both TRBC1 and TRBC2. A single-stranded oligonucleotide containing the SP2 primer and a 12-nucleotide UMI was joined to the 3' end of the cDNA by T4 RNA ligase 1. The ligated cDNA went through four rounds of PCR with nested alpha and beta constant-region primers together with the SP2 primer. The ligation reaction was incubated at 16°C for roughly 19-24 hours. PCR2 was typically performed as a SYBR Green qPCR and was stopped at a predetermined threshold so that over-amplification was prevented. All purifications after the first were performed with Agencourt AMPure XP magnetic beads. Library amounts were measured by Qubit and library quality was assessed on a TapeStation, where the main peak was expected at around 650 bp. Sequencing of the pooled libraries was done on an Illumina MiSeq using v2 2x251 paired-end kits, which typically yielded about 0.85-2.3 million reads per sample. Each sample's library went into the pool at 4 nM, and roughly 4.5-7.5% PhiX was added to help with cluster recognition. The study's processing was this. Decombinator assigned V and J genes to Demultiplexor-processed FASTQ reads by tag matching, allowing a single base-pair mismatch. Collapsinator relied on UMIs to fix sequencing errors as well as frequency errors caused by PCR heterogeneity. TCRs were translated and CDR3s were extracted from the conserved cysteine to the FGXG phenylalanine by CDR3Translator, with non-productive sequences being flagged. Repertoires were subsampled to equal numbers of UMI-defined TCRs before Gini, Shannon entropy and inverse Simpson indices were calculated. Clonotype abundance distributions were fitted to a power law by maximum likelihood within the linear range. When run on a single naive CD8 sample, MIGEC and the pipeline yielded similar UMI counts, similar unique TCR numbers and similar clonal distributions. Repertoires were searched for about 7,300 CMV-associated CDR3 sequences compiled from VDJdb and a published dataset. TCRdb applied fastp at Q25 and MiXCR to the public reads, then kept only in-frame beta chains. Here each entry gathers all rows of one CDR3 protein and keeps the most common genes and DNA. In this record, the V and J calls reflect TCRdb's handling and not the investigators' own analysis. The sample records over 75,000 distinct CDR3 sequences, around 14% of which are singletons. The ten largest clones add up to 0.75% to 0.95% of the sample.

A word on this clonotype: The antigen this receptor binds is unknown. Per-nucleotide qualities are absent, and no much larger clonotype sits a single base away.

Sequencing was performed on central memory CD4+ T cells from blood. This specimen's cell subset or site label, interpreted: central memory, CD45RA- CD27+. The sequence derives from a human donor in good health. The V gene is TRBV11-2 and the J gene is TRBJ1-4; the D gene is perhaps TRBD1, on 5 matching bases. The CDR3 in this case is CASSPGLGTGEKLFF. DNA sequence: TGTGCCAGCAGCCCGGGGCTAGGCACCGGTGAAAAACTGTTTTTT.